The 3 T cell receptor beta chains listed next were all sequenced from one sample in a study of T cell responses to AZD1222 COVID-19 vaccine. Method: immunoSEQ multiplex PCR; TCRdb's copy keeps in-frame clones and lacks some. The sample has 120,000 or so clones; 75% to 90% are singletons. The source was peripheral blood, collected on day 0 of MenACWY control vaccination. The receptor set was obtained from an adult in good health.

The rearrangement joins TRBV3-1 (or the pseudogene TRBV3-2) to TRBJ2-3; 10 bases are a match to TRBD2. The CDR3 covers 15 residues. J lost 6 bases, V lost 3 bases, and 6 bases had no gene match. Germline CDR1 LGHDT, CDR2 YNNKEL (reference sequence). The DNA of the CDR3 is TGTGCCAGCAGCCACCGAGCGGGAGGGCCGGATACGCAGTATTTT. Its protein product is CASSHRAGGPDTQYF.

The chain is built from TRBV2 and TRBJ2-7, with a weak D call TRBD1 (6 bases). Trimming took off 8 bases at V and 3 bases at J, with 11 bases between the two ends. The CDR3 is made up of 12 amino acids. Germline CDR1 reads SNHLY; CDR2 reads FYNNEI. The CDR3 nucleotides read TGTGCCAGCGGACAGACGGTCTACGAGCAGTACTTC. Its translation is CASGQTVYEQYF. Complete variable domain (other parts from reference TRBV2 and TRBJ2-7): EPEVTQTPSHQVTQMGQEVILRCVPISNHLYFYWYRQILGQKVEFLVSFYNNEISEKSEIFDDQFSVERPDGSNFTLKIRSTKLEDSAMYFCASGQTVYEQYFGPGTRLTVT.

The chain combines TRBV9 with TRBJ2-6; a weak D match, TRBD1 (6 bases). CDR3 size: 15 residues. V was shortened by 2 bases and J by 4 bases, with 10 bases between the two germline ends. Germline CDR1 and CDR2: SGDLS and YYNGEE. The CDR3 DNA follows: TGTGCCAGCAGCGTGCAGGGGAACGGGGCCAACGTCCTGACTTTC. Translating gives CASSVQGNGANVLTF.